A selection of T cell receptor beta chains follows, all from one sample in a study of blood T cell repertoires in COVID-19. Sequencing was performed with immunoSEQ multiplex PCR; in TCRdb, only in-frame clones are kept and a portion is missing. The sample shows roughly 190,000 clones, more than 65% of them seen only once. Sequencing was done on a sample of peripheral blood. These receptors were collected from a human donor with acute or convalescent COVID-19. The donor label of this sample is uncertain. The CDR3 runs from the conserved cysteine through the conserved F or W. Fields, in order: D gene, clone size, V gene, J gene, CDR3 protein, CDR3 DNA. The D gene is left open where the match is weak. Size tells how often a clone was seen (once, few, many) or the class of an expanded clone, and some rows leave it out.

d_call: -
clone_size: -
v_call: TRBV30
j_call: TRBJ1-6
cdr3_aa: CAWRTSSYNSPLHF
cdr3_nt: TGTGCCTGGAGAACGAGCTCCTATAATTCACCCCTCCACTTT

d_call: -
clone_size: -
v_call: TRBV5-8
j_call: TRBJ1-5
cdr3_aa: CASSLGGDQPQHF
cdr3_nt: TGTGCCAGCAGCTTGGGGGGGGATCAGCCCCAGCATTTT

d_call: -
clone_size: -
v_call: TRBV25-1
j_call: TRBJ1-1
cdr3_aa: CASSGPTGWGTEAFF
cdr3_nt: TGTGCCAGCAGTGGGCCGACAGGCTGGGGCACTGAAGCTTTCTTT

d_call: TRBD2
clone_size: -
v_call: TRBV19
j_call: TRBJ2-7
cdr3_aa: CASSIRLAGGQTFSYEQYF
cdr3_nt: TGTGCCAGTAGTATAAGACTAGCGGGAGGTCAAACCTTCTCCTACGAGCAGTACTTC

d_call: TRBD2
clone_size: -
v_call: TRBV5-4
j_call: TRBJ2-5
cdr3_aa: CASSLTGGPSGETQYF
cdr3_nt: TGTGCCAGCAGCTTAACGGGAGGGCCCTCAGGGGAGACCCAGTACTTC

d_call: -
clone_size: -
v_call: TRBV6-6
j_call: TRBJ1-6
cdr3_aa: CASSYSEDSPLHF
cdr3_nt: TGTGCCAGCAGTTACTCGGAGGATTCACCCCTCCACTTT

d_call: -
clone_size: -
v_call: TRBV30
j_call: TRBJ1-6
cdr3_aa: CAWSVRDTSYNSPLHF
cdr3_nt: TGTGCCTGGAGTGTGAGGGACACCTCCTATAATTCACCCCTCCACTTT

d_call: -
clone_size: -
v_call: TRBV5-3
j_call: TRBJ2-7
cdr3_aa: CAKTVRQRYEQYF
cdr3_nt: TGTGCCAAAACCGTCCGGCAGCGTTACGAGCAGTACTTC

d_call: -
clone_size: once
v_call: TRBV6-1
j_call: TRBJ2-7
cdr3_aa: CASSDRGGTNSYEQYF
cdr3_nt: TGTGCCAGCAGTGATAGGGGAGGCACAAACTCCTACGAGCAGTACTTC

d_call: TRBD2
clone_size: -
v_call: TRBV28
j_call: TRBJ2-7
cdr3_aa: CASRLSGSYHEQYF
cdr3_nt: TGTGCCAGCCGACTTAGCGGGAGTTACCACGAGCAGTACTTC